This section outlines one T cell receptor (beta chain) sequence together with its context. Its antigen is unidentified. V shed 5 bases and J 0 bases; nucleotides not matched to a gene: 3. Germline V gives CDR1 LNHDA, CDR2 SQIVND (reference sequence). The CDR3 sequence is 15 residues long. This sample was taken from a study of cytomegalovirus exposure and HLA in healthy donors. PCR amplification relied on 60 Vbeta primers (plus 13 Jbeta primers). Clones were read by immunoSEQ multiplex PCR, and TCRdb kept only the in-frame ones, dropping some. The sample data list roughly 78,000 clones. Study-wide points: Per published accounts, TCR beta sequences correctly predicted the HLA-A and HLA-B alleles of most subjects.

The gene calls are TRBV19 and TRBJ2-3; 9 nucleotides line up with TRBD2. The sequencing input was PBMCs. The clonotype comes from a man aged 40-49 years in good health and CMV-seronegative. CDR3 in DNA: TGTGCCAGTAGTCAGCTAGCGGGGAGCACAGATACGCAGTATTTT. It encodes CASSQLAGSTDTQYF.